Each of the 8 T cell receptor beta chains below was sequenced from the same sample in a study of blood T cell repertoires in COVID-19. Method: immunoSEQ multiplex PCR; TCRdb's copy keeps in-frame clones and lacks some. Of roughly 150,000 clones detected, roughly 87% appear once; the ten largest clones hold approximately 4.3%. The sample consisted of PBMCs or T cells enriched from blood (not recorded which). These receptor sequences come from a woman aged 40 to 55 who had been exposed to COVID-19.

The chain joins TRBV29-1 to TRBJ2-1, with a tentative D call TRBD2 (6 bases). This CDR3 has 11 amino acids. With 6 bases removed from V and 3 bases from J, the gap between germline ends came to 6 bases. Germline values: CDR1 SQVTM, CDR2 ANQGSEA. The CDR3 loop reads CSVRDYNEQFF. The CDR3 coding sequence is TGCAGCGTGCGGGACTACAATGAGCAGTTCTTC.

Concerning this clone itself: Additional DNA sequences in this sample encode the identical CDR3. The CDR3 region has the DNA TGTGCCAGCAGTCGGGACAGAGGTGAAAAACTGTTTTTT. Translation: CASSRDRGEKLFF. V is TRBV12-3 or TRBV12-4 and J is TRBJ1-4; 7 bases match TRBD1. After removal of 5 bases from V and 7 bases from J, the junction contained 4 bases not matched to a gene. This CDR3 region has 13 residues.

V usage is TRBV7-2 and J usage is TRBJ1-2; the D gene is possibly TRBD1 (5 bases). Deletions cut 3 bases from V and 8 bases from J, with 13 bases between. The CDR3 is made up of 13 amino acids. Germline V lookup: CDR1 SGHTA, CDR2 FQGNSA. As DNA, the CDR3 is TGTGCCAGCAGCTTCCCAGGGATGGTAGGCTACACCTTC. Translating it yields CASSFPGMVGYTF.

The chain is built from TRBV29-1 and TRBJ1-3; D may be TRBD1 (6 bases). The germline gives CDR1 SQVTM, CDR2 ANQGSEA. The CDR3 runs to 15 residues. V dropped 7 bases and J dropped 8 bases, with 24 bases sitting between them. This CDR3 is CSARNKTHREDTIYF. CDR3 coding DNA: TGCAGCGCACGGAATAAGACGCACAGGGAAGACACCATATATTTT.

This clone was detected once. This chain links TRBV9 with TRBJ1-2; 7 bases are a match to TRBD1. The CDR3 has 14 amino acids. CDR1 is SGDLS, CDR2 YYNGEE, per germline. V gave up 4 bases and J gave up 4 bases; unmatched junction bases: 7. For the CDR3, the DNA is TGTGCCAGCAGCCCCCTAGGGGGCAGCTATGGCTACACCTTC. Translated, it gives CASSPLGGSYGYTF. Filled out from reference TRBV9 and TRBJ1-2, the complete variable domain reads DSGVTQTPKHLITATGQRVTLRCSPRSGDLSVYWYQQSLDQGLQFLIQYYNGEERAKGNILERFSAQQFPDLHSELNLSSLELGDSALYFCASSPLGGSYGYTFGSGTRLTVV.

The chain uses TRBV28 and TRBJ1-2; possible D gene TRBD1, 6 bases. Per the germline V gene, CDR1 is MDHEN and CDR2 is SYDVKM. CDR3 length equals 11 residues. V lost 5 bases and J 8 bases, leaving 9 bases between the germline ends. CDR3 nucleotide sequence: TGTGCCAGCAGTACAGGGAGAGGCTACACCTTC. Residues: CASSTGRGYTF.

Here the CDR3 reads CASSLGWTVMNEQFF. CDR3 DNA sequence: TGTGCCAGCAGCTTAGGCTGGACAGTAATGAATGAGCAGTTCTTC. The chain is built from TRBV7-2 and TRBJ2-1; a possible D gene is TRBD1 (6 bases). The germline V and J ends were trimmed by 1 base and 7 bases, with 14 bases remaining between them. The CDR3 covers 15 residues. Germline-derived CDR1 and CDR2 are SGHTA and FQGNSA.

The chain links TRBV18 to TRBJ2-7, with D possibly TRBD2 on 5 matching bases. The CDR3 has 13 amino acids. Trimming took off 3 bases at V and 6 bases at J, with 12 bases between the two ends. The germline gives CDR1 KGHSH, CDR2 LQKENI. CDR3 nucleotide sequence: TGTGCCAGCTCACCGAGTGGGAGTAGCGAGCAGTACTTC. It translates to CASSPSGSSEQYF.